This T cell receptor (beta chain) is drawn from a study of T cells in Graves' hyperthyroidism and ophthalmopathy. TCR beta CDR3 regions were amplified from RNA transcripts. The primer set for the first-round RT-PCR of the TCR CDR3 was HTBI. TCRdb reprocessed the multiplex PCR reads via MiXCR and lists one record per CDR3 protein. The table lists about 600,000 distinct CDR3 sequences, about 16% of them singletons, with roughly 3% in the top ten. This clonotype was detected once. The CDR3 runs 16 residues. V lost 2 bases to trimming and J lost 4 bases; unmatched junction nucleotides: 9. The germline V gene has CDR1 DFQATT and CDR2 SNEGSKA (reference sequence).

The receptor was derived from a woman in her 40s with Graves' ophthalmopathy. Material for sequencing was blood. This chain links TRBV20-1 with TRBJ2-1; TRBD2 aligns across 9 bases. DNA for the CDR3: TGCAGTGCTAGAAACCGCATAGCGGGGGCGTACAATGAGCAGTTCTTC. As protein: CSARNRIAGAYNEQFF.